The 11 T cell receptor beta chains below come from one sample, sequenced in a study of cytomegalovirus exposure and HLA in healthy donors. In the PCR, 60 Vbeta and 13 Jbeta primers were used. Clones were read by immunoSEQ multiplex PCR, and TCRdb kept only the in-frame ones, dropping some. The sample has around 100,000 clones, approximately 76% seen once. The sample was PBMCs. The receptor source for this set is a woman aged 18-29 years in good health and CMV-seropositive.

The chain employs TRBV5-6 and TRBJ2-7; 7 bases agree with TRBD2. V lost 5 bases to trimming and J lost 6 bases; unmatched junction nucleotides: 11. Germline V gives CDR1 SGHDT, CDR2 YYEEEE. CDR3 length equals 14 residues. The DNA of the CDR3 is TGTGCCAGCAGAAAAAATGGACTAGTTGGCGAGCAGTACTTC. As protein: CASRKNGLVGEQYF.

V gene TRBV7-2 combines with J gene TRBJ2-1; 9 bases are a match to TRBD2. In germline, CDR1 is SGHTA, CDR2 FQGNSA. J gave up 9 bases and V 1 base, and 10 bases lay outside the gene matches. This CDR3 has 16 amino acids. The CDR3 reads CASSLDVAGGLVEQFF. In nucleotides, the CDR3 is TGTGCCAGCAGCTTAGATGTCGCGGGAGGGCTCGTTGAGCAGTTCTTC. The complete variable domain, with remaining parts taken from reference TRBV7-2 and TRBJ2-1, reads GAGVSQSPSNKVTEKGKDVELRCDPISGHTALYWYRQSLGQGLEFLIYFQGNSAPDKSGLPSDRFSAERTGGSVSTLTIQRTQQEDSAVYLCASSLDVAGGLVEQFFGPGTRLTVL.

The CDR3 DNA sequence: TGTGCCTGGACCCGGGAAGCCTACAATGAGCAGTTCTTC. Translating it yields CAWTREAYNEQFF. The chain recombines TRBV30 with TRBJ2-1, with D possibly being TRBD2 (5 bases). The CDR3 extends over 13 amino acids. V lost 4 bases, J lost 2 bases, and 9 bases lay in between. CDR1 and CDR2 (germline): GTSNPN, SVGIG (reference sequence).

The chain joins TRBV30 to TRBJ2-5; 9 bases agree with TRBD1. TRBJ2-7 explains the end of the DNA better; the J call may be wrong. The CDR3 is 14 residues long. Per germline, CDR1 GTSNPN and CDR2 SVGIG (reference sequence). The CDR3 bases are TGTGCCTGGAGTGTCGGGACAGGGACCTACGAGCAGTACTTC. The encoded protein is CAWSVGTGTYEQYF.

The chain links TRBV5-1 to TRBJ2-7; 10 bases match TRBD2. This CDR3 is built from 15 residues. CDR1 and CDR2 from the germline V gene are SGHRS and YFSETQ. V was clipped by 0 bases and J by 6 bases; unmatched bases: 6. Here the CDR3 reads CASSLASGRSREQYF. CDR3 coding DNA: TGCGCCAGCAGCTTGGCTAGCGGGAGATCCCGCGAGCAGTACTTC.

The J gene is TRBJ2-7, the V gene TRBV5-1; 9 bases map to TRBD2. The J segment lost 0 bases and the V segment lost 3 bases, leaving 1 base of the junction unmatched. The germline CDR1 and CDR2 sequences are SGHRS and YFSETQ. The CDR3 covers 14 residues. CDR3 sequence reads: CASSSSGNSYEQYF. CDR3 DNA: TGCGCCAGCAGCTCTAGCGGGAACTCCTACGAGCAGTACTTC.

This clone appeared a few times. The rearrangement joins TRBV19 to TRBJ1-1; D is undetermined. Germline V gene sequence: CDR1 LNHDA, CDR2 SQIVND (reference sequence). V was cut by 11 bases and J by 7 bases, with 14 bases left in between. The CDR3 spans 11 residues. The CDR3 DNA is TGTGCCTGTATCGCCGGCGGTGAAGCTTTCTTT. It codes for CACIAGGEAFF.

This clone has more than one count but fewer than ten. CDR3 coding DNA: TGCGCCAGCAGCCGCGAGGAGAATCAGCCCCAGCATTTT. Its translation: CASSREENQPQHF. The rearrangement uses TRBV4-1 and TRBJ1-5; no clear D gene. Trimming cost V 4 bases and J 4 bases, with 8 bases left between them. Germline V gives CDR1 MGHRA, CDR2 YSYEKL. This CDR3 is built from 13 residues.

CDR3 sequence reads: CSPFTDTQYF. The CDR3 DNA is TGCAGTCCCTTCACAGATACGCAGTATTTT. The V gene is TRBV20-1, the J gene TRBJ2-3, with D uncertain. CDR3 size: 10 residues. Trimming pared 8 bases from V and 2 bases from J, leaving 5 bases between. Germline-derived CDR1 and CDR2 are DFQATT and SNEGSKA (reference sequence).

The chain uses TRBV27 and TRBJ2-1; 12 bases match TRBD2. Germline trimming cut 5 bases from V and 3 bases from J; bases unmatched to any gene: 11. The CDR3 extends over 18 amino acids. Germline V gives CDR1 MNHEY, CDR2 SMNVEV (reference sequence). The CDR3 protein is CASSQLASGRANYNEQFF. CDR3 in DNA: TGTGCCAGCAGTCAACTTGCTAGCGGGAGGGCCAACTACAATGAGCAGTTCTTC.

The CDR3 region has the DNA TGTGCCAGCAGCCACCCGAGGGACAGGGGTAGCACTGAAGCTTTCTTT. Translated, it gives CASSHPRDRGSTEAFF. This chain connects TRBV11-3 to TRBJ1-1; 10 positions match TRBD1. The V gene's germline CDR1 is SGHNT and CDR2 YENEEA. Trimming cost V 5 bases and J 4 bases; bases outside gene matches: 10. The CDR3 runs 16 residues.